This TCR beta chain comes out of a study of blood T cell repertoires in COVID-19. Trimming removed 2 bases from V and 4 bases from J, with 14 bases in between. The CDR3 is 15 residues long. Germline CDR1 and CDR2: MNHEY and SVGAGI. As handled by the study authors: Nucleated cell counts were estimated from reference gene primer amplification. Repertoires were generated with immunoSEQ multiplex PCR, while TCRdb's copy carries only in-frame clones and drops some. The D gene and trimming were derived from the DNA, and the V and J assignments and clone size from that table. The table records roughly 150,000 clones, around 89% of them present only once.

This rearrangement joins TRBV6-5 to TRBJ1-1; no clear D gene. The TCR sequence derives from a woman older than 75 with acute or convalescent COVID-19. Sequencing was carried out using peripheral blood. CDR3 residues: CASSYGRAQSTEAFF. CDR3 bases: TGTGCCAGCAGTTACGGGAGGGCGCAGAGCACTGAAGCTTTCTTT.